These 11 T cell receptor beta chains came from one sample sequenced in a study of OX40 agonist ivuxolimab in advanced cancers. The protocol was immunoSEQ multiplex PCR, while the TCRdb copy is restricted to in-frame clones and leaves out a portion. This repertoire shows around 69,000 clones, about 87% found once; its top ten account for roughly 2.4%. Sample: CD4+ or CD8+ T cells sorted from blood, taken in a trial of the OX40 agonist ivuxolimab. These receptors were taken from an adult with an advanced solid tumor such as melanoma, head and neck, liver or kidney cancer.

This clone has a handful of counts. The V gene is TRBV9, the J gene TRBJ1-1, with D possibly TRBD1 on 6 matching bases. Trimming took 3 bases from V and 11 from J, leaving 14 bases between them. This CDR3 spans 12 amino acids. CDR1 SGDLS and CDR2 YYNGEE come from the germline V gene. The CDR3 sequence is CASSGPRGRAFF. The CDR3 region has the DNA TGTGCCAGCAGCGGCCCTCGGGGGCGGGCTTTCTTT.

The chain links TRBV6-4 to TRBJ2-2; the D call may be TRBD1 or TRBD2 (6 bases each). This CDR3 is built from 16 residues. V lost 5 bases to trimming and J lost 1 base, with 14 bases between them. Germline assignment: CDR1 MRHNA and CDR2 SNTAGT. The CDR3 nucleotides read TGTGCCAGCAGTCTACAGGGTAGCGGGAACACCGGGGAGCTGTTTTTT. This translates into CASSLQGSGNTGELFF.

The rearrangement uses TRBV10-3 and TRBJ1-4; D remains ambiguous. CDR3 length: 13 residues. Trimming took off 3 bases at V and 11 bases at J, with 13 bases between the two ends. The germline V gene encodes CDR1 ENHRY and CDR2 SYGVKD. CDR3 coding DNA: TGTGCCATCAGTGACGGCGAACGAAAGAAACTGTTTTTT. It translates to CAISDGERKKLFF.

The rearrangement uses TRBV19 and TRBJ2-7; 7 bases line up with TRBD1. The CDR3 contains 15 residues. With 4 bases clipped from V and 3 bases from J, the junction kept 9 bases outside the gene matches. Looked up from germline, CDR1 is LNHDA and CDR2 is SQIVND (reference sequence). CDR3 sequence (DNA): TGTGCCAGTAGTACCCTGGACAGGAGGTACTACGAGCAGTACTTC. Its translation is CASSTLDRRYYEQYF.

V is TRBV6-1 and J is TRBJ1-2; D possibly corresponds to TRBD1 (6 bases). V was trimmed by 3 bases and J by 2 bases, leaving 10 bases between them. The germline gives CDR1 MNHNS, CDR2 SASEGT. The CDR3 spans 14 residues. CDR3 nucleotides: TGTGCCAGCAGTGATATCACAGGGAACTATGGCTACACCTTC. This codes for CASSDITGNYGYTF.

J is TRBJ1-3 and V is TRBV5-1, with D unclear. CDR3 length: 15 residues. Germline loops: CDR1 SGHRS, CDR2 YFSETQ. Trimming removed 4 bases at V and 0 bases at J, with 11 bases between. CDR3 sequence: CASSTSRDSGNTIYF. DNA of the CDR3: TGCGCCAGCAGCACCTCAAGGGACTCTGGAAACACCATATATTTT.

The chain joins TRBV5-5 to TRBJ1-6; the D gene is possibly TRBD1 (5 bases). This CDR3 has 17 residues. Germline assignment: CDR1 SGHKS and CDR2 YYEKEE (reference sequence). V lost 4 bases and J 10 bases, leaving 24 bases between the germline ends. The DNA for the CDR3 is TGTGCCAGCAGCGCGGGACCGCAACCTCGGGCCCGCTCACCCCTCCACTTT. This codes for CASSAGPQPRARSPLHF.

The chain carries TRBV7-9 and TRBJ2-2, with 8 bases matching TRBD1. Germline CDR1 SEHNR, CDR2 FQNEAQ (reference sequence). Losses at the gene ends were 1 base for V and 4 bases for J; bases not matched to a gene: 5. The CDR3 covers 16 residues. DNA for the CDR3: TGTGCCAGCAGCTTAGGGGCGGGACAGGCCACCGGGGAGCTGTTTTTT. Protein product: CASSLGAGQATGELFF. Drawing the rest from reference TRBV7-9 and TRBJ2-2, the complete variable domain is DTGVSQNPRHKITKRGQNVTFRCDPISEHNRLYWYRQTLGQGPEFLTYFQNEAQLEKSRLLSDRFSAERPKGSFSTLEIQRTEQGDSAMYLCASSLGAGQATGELFFGEGSRLTVL.

The gene calls are TRBV15 and TRBJ2-1; D is uncertain. The CDR3 extends over 14 amino acids. V gave up 3 bases and J gave up 4 bases, with 10 bases separating them. Germline V gene data show CDR1 as LNHNV and CDR2 as YYDKDF (reference sequence). The CDR3 sequence is CATSRTFDYNEQFF. In DNA form, the CDR3 reads TGTGCCACCAGCAGGACATTCGATTACAATGAGCAGTTCTTC.

This sequence joins TRBV5-4 and TRBJ1-2; no firm D call. CDR3 length: 14 residues. Trimming stripped 0 bases from V and 0 bases from J, with 6 bases between. Germline CDR1 reads SGHNT; CDR2 reads YYREEE (reference sequence). The CDR3 is CASSLESANYGYTF. The CDR3 DNA sequence: TGTGCCAGCAGCTTGGAGAGCGCTAACTATGGCTACACCTTC.

This CDR3 is CASSVAQGANYGYTF. The CDR3 region has the DNA TGTGCCAGCAGCGTAGCCCAAGGGGCGAACTATGGCTACACCTTC. This chain connects TRBV9 to TRBJ1-2; D may be TRBD1 (5 bases). Germline-derived CDR1 and CDR2 are SGDLS and YYNGEE. The CDR3 spans 15 residues. Deletions cut 0 bases from V and 2 bases from J, with 11 bases between. Full variable domain (rest looked up from reference TRBV9 and TRBJ1-2): DSGVTQTPKHLITATGQRVTLRCSPRSGDLSVYWYQQSLDQGLQFLIQYYNGEERAKGNILERFSAQQFPDLHSELNLSSLELGDSALYFCASSVAQGANYGYTFGSGTRLTVV.